This T cell receptor (beta chain) was captured in a study of blood T cell repertoires in COVID-19. Study summary: The cDNA or gDNA used as material had been derived from T cells, B-cell-depleted T cells, or PBMCs.

V trimming: 5 bases; J trimming: 4 bases; junction bases outside the gene matches: 14. Germline CDR1 and CDR2: MDHEN and SYDVKM. The CDR3 totals 17 residues. Individuals drawn from about two dozen US areas were about 18 to 100 years old. The study assigned cohorts using participant-reported clinical history. Donors in Cohort 3 who had recovered were those with two negative PCRs, healthcare professional clearance, or resolution of their symptoms. Sequencing was performed with immunoSEQ multiplex PCR; in TCRdb, only in-frame clones are kept and a portion is missing. The table includes about 280,000 clones, 87% detected once.

The TCR originated in a middle-aged woman who had recovered from COVID-19. The chain carries TRBV28 and TRBJ1-2; TRBD1 matches 9 bases. Sample: PBMCs or T cells enriched from blood (not recorded which). CDR3 amino acids: CASSPSEGQGSVYGYTF. CDR3 nucleotides: TGTGCCAGCAGTCCGAGTGAGGGACAGGGAAGCGTCTATGGCTACACCTTC.